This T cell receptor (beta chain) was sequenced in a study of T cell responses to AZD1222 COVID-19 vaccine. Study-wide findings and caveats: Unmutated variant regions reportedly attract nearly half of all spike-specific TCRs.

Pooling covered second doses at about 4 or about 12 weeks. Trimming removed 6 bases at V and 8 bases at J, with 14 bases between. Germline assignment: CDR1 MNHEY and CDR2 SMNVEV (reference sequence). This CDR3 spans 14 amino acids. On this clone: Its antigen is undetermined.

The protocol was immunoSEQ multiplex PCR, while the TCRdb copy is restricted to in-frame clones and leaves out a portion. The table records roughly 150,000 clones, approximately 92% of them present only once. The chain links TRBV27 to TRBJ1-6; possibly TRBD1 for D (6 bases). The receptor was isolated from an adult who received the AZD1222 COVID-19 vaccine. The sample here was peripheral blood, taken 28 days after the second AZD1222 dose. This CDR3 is CASRRPRGDSPLHF. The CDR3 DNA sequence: TGTGCCAGCAGGAGGCCCAGGGGAGATTCACCCCTCCACTTT.